This T cell receptor (beta chain) was recorded in a study of blood T cells in healthy people across ages. Whole-study findings and limits: Significant beta diversity loss was already apparent by age roughly 40, declining roughly linearly. Those diversity estimates obtained from one million T cells were thought to be underestimates.

Caucasian, healthy and from Russia, the donors were aged between roughly 6 and 95. Researchers collected 7.5 to 10 milliliters of peripheral blood from every single donor. This clonotype was recorded a few times. Its antigen is currently unknown. The V segment lost 3 bases and the J segment 6 bases; nucleotides outside the gene matches: 6. The CDR3 covers 13 residues. CDR1 SGDLS and CDR2 YYNGEE come from the germline V gene. It was with a sample-barcoded 5' primer and a J-beta primer mix that a second PCR of roughly 7 to 12 cycles was run. TCRdb used MiXCR to reprocess the 5' RACE reads, holding one entry per CDR3 protein. Of 1.5 million to 2 million distinct CDR3 sequences listed, roughly 52% are singletons.

The chain is built from TRBV9 and TRBJ2-7, with TRBD1 matching 7 bases. The receptor comes from a woman aged 40 to 50 in good health. Sequencing used blood. CDR3 bases: TGTGCCAGCAGCGCACAGGGGTCTGGCGAGCAGTACTTC. Encoded protein: CASSAQGSGEQYF.